Described below is a single T cell receptor (beta chain) sequence and its context. Per germline, CDR1 ENHRY and CDR2 SYGVKD. The CDR3 consists of 12 residues. Unmatched junction bases numbered 2, after V lost 8 bases and J lost 7 bases. Under the authors' procedure: How many nucleated cells were present was estimated from reference gene primer amplification. The method was immunoSEQ multiplex PCR; TCRdb's version includes in-frame clones alone and lacks a portion of them. That table supplies the V and J calls and clone size; D and trimming were determined from the DNA. The data contain over 60,000 clones, around 74% of them singletons. This sample stems from a study of blood T cell repertoires in COVID-19.

Sequenced sample: peripheral blood. The origin of this receptor is a man aged 55-75 years with COVID-19, enrolled during active disease. V usage is TRBV10-3 and J usage is TRBJ2-3; 11 bases fit TRBD1. CDR3: CAIRDRGNTQYF. The CDR3 DNA is TGTGCCATCCGGGACAGGGGGAATACGCAGTATTTT.